What follows are 22 T cell receptor beta chains derived from one specimen sequenced in a study of blood T cell repertoires in COVID-19. The repertoire was sequenced with immunoSEQ multiplex PCR; TCRdb's copy has only in-frame clones and lacks some. The table records fewer than 250,000 clones, 83% of them present only once. The sample was peripheral blood. These receptors were taken from a human donor in a cohort sampled during active COVID-19.

This clone was observed once. The chain links TRBV5-4 to TRBJ2-5; the match to TRBD2 covers 9 bases. CDR1 is SGHNT and CDR2 is YYREEE in the germline V gene (reference sequence). CDR3 length: 15 amino acids. With 3 bases clipped from V and 0 bases from J, the junction kept 3 bases outside the gene matches. CDR3 coding DNA: TGTGCCAGCAGCTCGAGCGGGGGGTACCAAGAGACCCAGTACTTC. It specifies CASSSSGGYQETQYF.

As concerns this clone: An end of the junction differs from the germline gene, which may be a read error. V and J are TRBV11-2 and TRBJ2-3; TRBD1 matches 8 bases. The CDR3 is 13 amino acids. In germline, CDR1 is SGHAT, CDR2 FQNNGV. CDR3 coding DNA: TGTGCCAGCAGCTTCACAGACAGGGGTCTCCCCTCTTTT. Its protein is CASSFTDRGLPSF.

This chain uses TRBV7-6 with TRBJ2-3; 7 bases are a match to TRBD2. Per germline, CDR1 SGHVS and CDR2 FNYEAQ. V lost 1 base to trimming and J lost 4 bases; unmatched junction nucleotides: 5. The CDR3 covers 15 residues. This CDR3 reads CASSLGAGRADTQYF. Written as DNA, the CDR3 is TGTGCCAGCAGCTTAGGTGCAGGGAGGGCAGATACGCAGTATTTT.

The chain is built from TRBV20-1 and TRBJ2-3, with a possible D match to TRBD2 (6 bases). The CDR3 sequence is 15 residues long. Germline V gives CDR1 DFQATT, CDR2 SNEGSKA (reference sequence). V was clipped by 3 bases and J by 1 base, with 14 bases between them. The CDR3 coding sequence is TGCAGTGCTAGTTTATCCGGGGGAGGCACAGATACGCAGTATTTT. Translating gives CSASLSGGGTDTQYF.

V and J are TRBV7-2 and TRBJ1-4; 8 bases map to TRBD1. The germline gives CDR1 SGHTA, CDR2 FQGNSA. V dropped 5 bases and J dropped 7; count of bases not matched to a gene: 3. The CDR3 loop spans 13 amino acids. The CDR3, as DNA: TGTGCCAGCAGCGTCACAGGGGGTGAAAAACTGTTTTTT. This encodes CASSVTGGEKLFF.

The chain employs TRBV7-2 and TRBJ1-6; D unresolved. With 3 bases removed from V and 7 bases from J, the gap between germline ends came to 7 bases. The CDR3 runs to 13 residues. Germline loops: CDR1 SGHTA, CDR2 FQGNSA. The CDR3 protein is CASSLGRNSPLHF. DNA for the CDR3: TGTGCCAGCAGCTTGGGCAGGAATTCACCCCTCCACTTT.

The genes are TRBV28 and TRBJ2-5, with 7 bases identical to TRBD1. The CDR3 totals 14 residues. Per germline, CDR1 MDHEN and CDR2 SYDVKM. Trimming cost V 7 bases and J 2 bases; bases outside gene matches: 7. CDR3 sequence (DNA): TGTGCCAGCACCCCTGGGACAGCTCAAGAGACCCAGTACTTC. Translation: CASTPGTAQETQYF.

The rearrangement joins TRBV29-1 to TRBJ1-4, with D hard to call. Per germline, CDR1 SQVTM and CDR2 ANQGSEA. V lost 7 bases to trimming and J lost 4 bases, with 7 bases between them. The CDR3 is made up of 11 amino acids. The CDR3 coding sequence is TGCAGCGCAGACAATAATGAAAAACTGTTTTTT. Its translation is CSADNNEKLFF.

The chain combines TRBV11-2 with TRBJ2-7, with D possibly being TRBD1 (6 bases). Germline V CDR1 and CDR2: SGHAT, FQNNGV. V lost 11 bases, J lost 2 bases, and 16 bases lay in between. The CDR3 consists of 13 residues. DNA for the CDR3: TGTGCCTCCTCCGGGACACTAACCTACGAGCAGTACTTC. Translation gives CASSGTLTYEQYF.

This clone was observed a single time. The chain employs TRBV25-1 and TRBJ2-2; 8 positions match TRBD2. The length of the CDR3 is 14 residues. Germline V gene data show CDR1 as MGHDK and CDR2 as SYGVNS. V gave up 4 bases and J gave up 6 bases; unmatched junction bases: 4. The CDR3 DNA is TGTGCCAGCAGTGGACGGGGGGGCTCCGGGGAGCTGTTTTTT. It codes for CASSGRGGSGELFF.

In its sample, this clone was seen many times. The chain has TRBV28 and TRBJ1-2; TRBD1 matches 7 bases. The ends lost 7 bases at V and 4 bases at J; junction bases unmatched: 3. From germline, CDR1 is MDHEN and CDR2 SYDVKM. The CDR3 consists of 12 residues. CDR3 sequence reads: CASTQGSYGYTF. The CDR3 nucleotides read TGTGCCAGCACACAGGGGAGCTATGGCTACACCTTC.

The chain combines TRBV7-2 with TRBJ1-2, with 9 bases fitting TRBD1. With 1 base clipped from V and 6 bases from J, the junction kept 6 bases outside the gene matches. This CDR3 comprises 15 residues. Per germline, CDR1 SGHTA and CDR2 FQGNSA. The CDR3 nucleotides read TGTGCCAGCAGCTTAGGGGGACAGGGAAGGAATGGCTACACCTTC. It is translated as CASSLGGQGRNGYTF.

Details on this clone: This sample also contains other DNA sequences that code for the same CDR3. The rearrangement links TRBV5-1 to TRBJ2-3; 9 bases agree with TRBD1. The CDR3 contains 14 residues. Trimming removed 3 bases from V and 3 bases from J; junction bases left unmatched: 2. Germline lookup yields CDR1 SGHRS and CDR2 YFSETQ. Here the CDR3 DNA reads TGCGCCAGCAGCTCTGGACAGGGGACAGATACGCAGTATTTT. Translated: CASSSGQGTDTQYF.

The V call is TRBV12-5, the J call TRBJ1-2, with TRBD1 matching over 7 bases. This CDR3 spans 14 amino acids. Unmatched junction bases numbered 12, after V lost 6 bases and J lost 8 bases. CDR1 and CDR2 (germline): LGHNT, FRNRAP. CDR3 sequence (DNA): TGTGCTAGTGGACCTTCGGACAGGAGAGGAGGCTACACCTTC. As protein: CASGPSDRRGGYTF.

V is TRBV24-1 and J is TRBJ2-5; 7 nucleotides match TRBD1. The CDR3 has 14 residues. The ends lost 5 bases at V and 5 bases at J; junction bases unmatched: 7. Germline CDR1 reads KGHDR; CDR2 reads SFDVKD. The CDR3 spells CATSGKGGRETQYF. Written as DNA, the CDR3 is TGTGCCACCAGTGGAAAAGGGGGCAGGGAGACCCAGTACTTC.

The chain is built from TRBV15 and TRBJ1-1; TRBD1 might be the D (6 bases). The CDR3 is 15 amino acids. Germline V lookup: CDR1 LNHNV, CDR2 YYDKDF (reference sequence). Trimming pared 1 base from V and 7 bases from J, leaving 16 bases between. The CDR3 DNA sequence: TGTGCCACCAGCAGAGTATATGAAGGGGGGGATGAAGCTTTCTTT. This codes for CATSRVYEGGDEAFF.

The rearrangement links TRBV20-1 to TRBJ2-1; 10 nucleotides agree with TRBD2. This CDR3 spans 15 amino acids. The V gene end was trimmed by 3 bases and the J gene end by 3 bases; junction bases not matched to a gene: 5. From germline, CDR1 is DFQATT and CDR2 SNEGSKA (reference sequence). CDR3 DNA: TGCAGTGCTAGTTCGGCTAGCGGGAGCTACAATGAGCAGTTCTTC. This translates into CSASSASGSYNEQFF.

As regards this clone: One junction end disagrees with the germline gene, perhaps due to a read error. This chain links TRBV7-7 with TRBJ2-1; D is unresolved. CDR1 and CDR2 (germline): SSHAT, FNYEAQ (reference sequence). This CDR3 spans 16 amino acids. CDR3 amino acids: CASTPRVGGSYNEQFF. CDR3 nucleotides: TGTGCTAGCACCCCTCGTGTCGGCGGCTCCTACAATGAGCAGTTCTTC.

This rearrangement joins TRBV7-9 to TRBJ1-2; the D gene is possibly TRBD1 (5 bases). Germline V lookup: CDR1 SEHNR, CDR2 FQNEAQ (reference sequence). V lost 1 base and J 4 bases, leaving 19 bases between the germline ends. This CDR3 has 17 residues. CDR3 sequence reads: CASSLDLGSGLTYGYTF. As DNA, the CDR3 is TGTGCCAGCAGCTTAGACCTCGGTTCGGGACTAACCTATGGCTACACCTTC. Full variable domain (missing parts from reference TRBV7-9 and TRBJ1-2): DTGVSQNPRHKITKRGQNVTFRCDPISEHNRLYWYRQTLGQGPEFLTYFQNEAQLEKSRLLSDRFSAERPKGSFSTLEIQRTEQGDSAMYLCASSLDLGSGLTYGYTFGSGTRLTVV.

This clone was detected a few times. The chain joins TRBV5-8 to TRBJ2-1, with 10 positions matching TRBD1. The junction had 3 bases not matched to a gene; V was cut back by 0 bases and J by 9 bases. The CDR3 is 14 residues long. The germline V gene has CDR1 SGHTS and CDR2 YDEGEE. The CDR3 bases are TGTGCCAGCAGCTTGGGGGACAGGGGCAGTGAGCAGTTCTTC. Its protein is CASSLGDRGSEQFF.

The chain combines TRBV5-6 with TRBJ1-2; D is unclear. The germline gives CDR1 SGHDT, CDR2 YYEEEE. The CDR3 extends over 14 amino acids. V shed 0 bases and J shed 3 bases, with 9 bases lying between them. CDR3 protein: CASSLGSLHYGYTF. In DNA form, the CDR3 reads TGTGCCAGCAGCTTGGGGAGCCTTCACTATGGCTACACCTTC. Full variable domain (rest looked up from reference TRBV5-6 and TRBJ1-2): DAGVTQSPTHLIKTRGQQVTLRCSPKSGHDTVSWYQQALGQGPQFIFQYYEEEERQRGNFPDRFSGHQFPNYSSELNVNALLLGDSALYLCASSLGSLHYGYTFGSGTRLTVV.

The chain has TRBV19 and TRBJ2-1; TRBD2 aligns across 11 bases. The CDR3 runs to 16 residues. V lost 5 bases and J lost 7; bases outside the gene matches: 10. CDR1 and CDR2 (germline): LNHDA, SQIVND (reference sequence). CDR3 bases: TGTGCCAGTAGTCGTACTAGCGGGAGCCGTGGGAATGAGCAGTTCTTC. Translation gives CASSRTSGSRGNEQFF. Full variable domain (remainder filled in from reference TRBV19 and TRBJ2-1): DGGITQSPKYLFRKEGQNVTLSCEQNLNHDAMYWYRQDPGQGLRLIYYSQIVNDFQKGDIAEGYSVSREKKESFPLTVTSAQKNPTAFYLCASSRTSGSRGNEQFFGPGTRLTVL.